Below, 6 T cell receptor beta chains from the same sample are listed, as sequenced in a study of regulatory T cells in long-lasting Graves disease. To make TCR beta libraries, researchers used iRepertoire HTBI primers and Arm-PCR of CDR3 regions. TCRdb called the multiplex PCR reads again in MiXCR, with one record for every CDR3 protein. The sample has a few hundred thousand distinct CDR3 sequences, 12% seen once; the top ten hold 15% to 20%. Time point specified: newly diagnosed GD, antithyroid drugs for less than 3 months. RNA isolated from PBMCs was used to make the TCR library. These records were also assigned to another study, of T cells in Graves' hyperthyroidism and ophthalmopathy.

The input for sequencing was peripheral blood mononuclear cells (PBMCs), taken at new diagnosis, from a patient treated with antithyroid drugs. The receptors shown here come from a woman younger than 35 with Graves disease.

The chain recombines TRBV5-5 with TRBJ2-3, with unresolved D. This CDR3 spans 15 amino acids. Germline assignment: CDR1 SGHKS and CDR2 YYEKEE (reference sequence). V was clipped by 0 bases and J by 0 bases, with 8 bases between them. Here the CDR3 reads CASSLDGVSTDTQYF. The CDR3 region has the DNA TGTGCCAGCAGCTTGGACGGAGTTAGCACAGATACGCAGTATTTT.

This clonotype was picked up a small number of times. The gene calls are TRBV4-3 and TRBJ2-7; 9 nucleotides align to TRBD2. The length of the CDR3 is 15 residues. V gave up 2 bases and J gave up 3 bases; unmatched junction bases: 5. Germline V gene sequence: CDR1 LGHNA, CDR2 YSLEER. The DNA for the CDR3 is TGCGCCAGCAGCCAACGACTAGCGGAATACTACGAGCAGTACTTC. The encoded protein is CASSQRLAEYYEQYF.

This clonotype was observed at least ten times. The CDR3 nucleotides read TGTGCCACCCTATCTCCGGGGGGAGGGCCCACAGATACGCAGTATTTT. Protein product: CATLSPGGGPTDTQYF. V gene TRBV7-9 combines with J gene TRBJ2-3; 7 bases are a match to TRBD2. This CDR3 comprises 16 residues. Germline CDR1 and CDR2: SEHNR and FQNEAQ (reference sequence). The V segment lost 10 bases and the J segment 2 bases; nucleotides outside the gene matches: 15.

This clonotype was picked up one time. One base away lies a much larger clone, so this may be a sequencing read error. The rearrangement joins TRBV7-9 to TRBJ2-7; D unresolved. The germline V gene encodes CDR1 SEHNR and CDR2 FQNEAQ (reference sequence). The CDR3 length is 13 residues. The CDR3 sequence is CACSSKALKEQYV. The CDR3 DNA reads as TGTGCCTGCAGTTCCAAGGCCCTAAAGGAGCAGTACGTC.

The CDR3 coding sequence is TGTGCCAGCAGTGGGAGGGGACAGAGCCGAACCTACGAGCAGTACTTC. It yields the protein CASSGRGQSRTYEQYF. V usage is TRBV27 and J usage is TRBJ2-7; the D call may be TRBD1 or TRBD2 (7 bases each). Trimming shortened V by 5 bases and J by 2 bases, and 19 bases separated the two germline ends. The germline CDR1 and CDR2 sequences are MNHEY and SMNVEV (reference sequence). The CDR3 loop spans 16 amino acids.

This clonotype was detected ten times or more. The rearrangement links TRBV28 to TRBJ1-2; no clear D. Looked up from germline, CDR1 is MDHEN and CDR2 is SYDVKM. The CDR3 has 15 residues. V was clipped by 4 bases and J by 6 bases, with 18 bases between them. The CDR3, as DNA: TGTGCCAGCAGTTCTAACACCCTTGGATTGGATGGCTACACCTTC. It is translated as CASSSNTLGLDGYTF.